This TCR beta chain was sequenced for a study of T-cell memory formation after mild COVID-19. Study conclusions and caveats: Still unconfirmed is whether the second-wave clones peaking on day 37 recognized SARS-CoV-2.

This clonotype turned up a few times. Its cognate antigen is unknown. There are 15 residues in the CDR3. The trim removed 3 bases at V and 4 bases at J, leaving 5 bases unmatched. Germline assignment: CDR1 SGHRS and CDR2 YFSETQ. The 5'RACE method, run with constant-segment primers, produced TCR alpha and TCR beta cDNA libraries (carrying sample barcodes and UMIs). TCRdb passed the 5' RACE reads through MiXCR, listing each CDR3 protein once. The data hold just under 550,000 distinct CDR3 sequences, with around 20% observed a single time. The chain joins TRBV5-1 to TRBJ1-5; 9 positions match TRBD1. The sample was PBMCs or a T cell subset sorted from them (not recorded which). The TCR comes from an adult woman who had mild COVID-19 (a few samples of this study predate the infection). Cell type and time point are not known. The CDR3 coding sequence is TGCGCCAGCAGCTCGACAGGGGGACGGAATCAGCCCCAGCATTTT. Translation: CASSSTGGRNQPQHF.